The rows below give T cell receptor beta chains drawn from one sample of a study of blood T cell repertoires in COVID-19. Using immunoSEQ multiplex PCR, the repertoire was profiled, and TCRdb retains in-frame clones only, with some absent. Altogether hundreds of thousands of clones are present, 70% to 90% being singletons, with the ten largest covering around 4%. Sequenced sample: peripheral blood. All receptors come from a woman between 45 and 65 years old with active or convalescent COVID-19. The CDR3 runs from the conserved cysteine through the conserved F or W. D genes are given only for firm matches. A clone size is listed for some rows: how often the clone was seen (once, few, many), or a class if it is expanded.

clone_size: NA; j_call: TRBJ1-2; d_call: NA; v_call: TRBV7-9; cdr3_aa: CASSSPGAYYGYTF; cdr3_nt: TGTGCCAGCAGCTCCCCAGGGGCTTACTATGGCTACACCTTC
clone_size: NA; j_call: TRBJ1-5; d_call: NA; v_call: TRBV18; cdr3_aa: CASSPGGGNQPQHF; cdr3_nt: TGTGCCAGCTCACCGGGGGGGGGCAATCAGCCCCAGCATTTT
clone_size: NA; j_call: TRBJ2-7; d_call: TRBD2; v_call: TRBV6-6; cdr3_aa: CASTPYDSGNSYEQYF; cdr3_nt: TGTGCCAGCACCCCTTATGATAGCGGGAACTCCTACGAGCAGTACTTC
clone_size: once; j_call: TRBJ1-3; d_call: NA; v_call: TRBV19; cdr3_aa: CASSGGAFSGNTIYF; cdr3_nt: TGTGCCAGTAGTGGCGGGGCCTTCTCTGGAAACACCATATATTTT
clone_size: NA; j_call: TRBJ2-2; d_call: NA; v_call: TRBV6-5; cdr3_aa: CASSSTGTTGELFF; cdr3_nt: TGTGCCAGCAGTTCGACAGGAACCACCGGGGAGCTGTTTTTT
clone_size: NA; j_call: TRBJ2-1; d_call: TRBD2; v_call: TRBV29-1; cdr3_aa: CSVVGTSSYNEQFF; cdr3_nt: TGCAGCGTTGTGGGGACTAGCTCCTACAATGAGCAGTTCTTC
clone_size: NA; j_call: TRBJ1-5; d_call: TRBD1; v_call: TRBV30; cdr3_aa: CAWSAGTVNQPQHF; cdr3_nt: TGTGCCTGGAGTGCCGGGACAGTAAATCAGCCCCAGCATTTT
clone_size: once; j_call: TRBJ2-2; d_call: NA; v_call: TRBV7-2; cdr3_aa: CASSPSPGSNTGELFF; cdr3_nt: TGTGCCAGCAGTCCCTCTCCGGGATCGAACACCGGGGAGCTGTTTTTT
clone_size: NA; j_call: TRBJ1-1; d_call: NA; v_call: TRBV6-5; cdr3_aa: CASSYREGTNTEAFF; cdr3_nt: TGTGCCAGCAGTTACCGTGAGGGAACCAACACTGAAGCTTTCTTT
clone_size: NA; j_call: TRBJ2-5; d_call: TRBD1; v_call: TRBV10-3; cdr3_aa: CAIRPGQGIQETQYF; cdr3_nt: TGTGCCATCAGGCCGGGACAGGGAATCCAAGAGACCCAGTACTTC
clone_size: NA; j_call: TRBJ2-7; d_call: TRBD2; v_call: TRBV5-1; cdr3_aa: CASRAGTSGFEQYF; cdr3_nt: TGCGCCAGCCGGGCCGGGACTAGCGGCTTTGAGCAGTACTTC
clone_size: NA; j_call: TRBJ2-1; d_call: NA; v_call: TRBV6-2/TRBV6-3; cdr3_aa: CASSYSRGSSYNEQFF; cdr3_nt: TGTGCCAGCAGTTACTCGAGGGGGTCCTCCTACAATGAGCAGTTCTTC
clone_size: NA; j_call: TRBJ1-1; d_call: NA; v_call: TRBV11-2; cdr3_aa: CASSLSYPNTEAFF; cdr3_nt: TGTGCCAGCAGCTTGAGCTACCCGAACACTGAAGCTTTCTTT
clone_size: NA; j_call: TRBJ1-1; d_call: TRBD1; v_call: TRBV10-3; cdr3_aa: CAIRAGDRGSENTEAFF; cdr3_nt: TGTGCCATCAGAGCTGGGGACAGGGGATCTGAGAACACTGAAGCTTTCTTT
clone_size: NA; j_call: TRBJ1-4; d_call: NA; v_call: TRBV5-5; cdr3_aa: CASSFTGELSKLFF; cdr3_nt: TGTGCCAGCAGCTTTACGGGGGAACTCTCAAAACTGTTTTTT
clone_size: NA; j_call: TRBJ2-7; d_call: NA; v_call: TRBV3-1/TRBV3-2; cdr3_aa: CASSQEQWGDSKTYEQYF; cdr3_nt: TGTGCCAGCAGCCAAGAACAATGGGGGGACAGCAAAACCTACGAGCAGTACTTC
clone_size: NA; j_call: TRBJ1-1; d_call: TRBD1; v_call: TRBV5-4; cdr3_aa: CASSRPTGDTEAFF; cdr3_nt: TGTGCCAGCAGCCGACCGACAGGGGACACTGAAGCTTTCTTT
clone_size: NA; j_call: TRBJ1-5; d_call: NA; v_call: TRBV6-2/TRBV6-3; cdr3_aa: CASSDLFRSNQPQHF; cdr3_nt: TGTGCCAGCAGTGATCTATTCAGGAGCAATCAGCCCCAGCATTTT
clone_size: NA; j_call: TRBJ2-7; d_call: TRBD2; v_call: TRBV7-2; cdr3_aa: CASSLSSGYEQYF; cdr3_nt: TGTGCCAGCAGCTTATCTAGCGGCTACGAGCAGTACTTC
clone_size: NA; j_call: TRBJ2-3; d_call: TRBD2; v_call: TRBV19; cdr3_aa: CASSQRTSGDADTQYF; cdr3_nt: TGTGCCAGTAGTCAGAGGACTAGCGGTGATGCAGATACGCAGTATTTT
clone_size: NA; j_call: TRBJ1-2; d_call: NA; v_call: TRBV7-2; cdr3_aa: CASSLIGTKGGYGYTF; cdr3_nt: TGTGCCAGCAGCTTAATCGGGACAAAAGGAGGCTATGGCTACACCTTC
clone_size: NA; j_call: TRBJ1-1; d_call: TRBD1; v_call: TRBV7-9; cdr3_aa: CASRRDHRDRANAFF; cdr3_nt: TGTGCCAGCAGGCGAGATCACCGGGACAGGGCGAATGCTTTCTTT
clone_size: NA; j_call: TRBJ2-5; d_call: TRBD1; v_call: TRBV18; cdr3_aa: CASSPGQVGSETQYF; cdr3_nt: TGTGCCAGCTCCCCGGGACAGGTCGGATCGGAGACCCAGTACTTC
clone_size: NA; j_call: TRBJ2-3; d_call: TRBD2; v_call: TRBV7-3; cdr3_aa: CASSLAGPTDTQYF; cdr3_nt: TGTGCCAGCAGCCTAGCGGGGCCTACAGATACGCAGTATTTT
clone_size: NA; j_call: TRBJ1-3; d_call: NA; v_call: TRBV11-2; cdr3_aa: CASSHSENTIYF; cdr3_nt: TGTGCCAGCAGTCACTCCGAAAACACCATATATTTT